The clone carrying this T cell receptor (beta chain) was recorded only once. Purification of the CD8+ and CD4+ T cells relied on negative isolation, and TEMRA cells underwent FACS enrichment. CDR3 length equals 13 residues. J was trimmed by 7 bases and V by 6 bases; bases with no gene match: 5. CDR1 is SGHAT, CDR2 FQNNGV, per germline. Random hexamers were used to reverse transcribe an amount of roughly 0.45 to 1 ug RNA. TCRdb re-called the immunoSEQ multiplex PCR reads through MiXCR, storing one row per CDR3 protein. The table records 50,000 to 65,000 distinct CDR3 sequences, approximately 90% of them present only once. These data originate in a study of CD8 T cells in Susac syndrome.

The gene calls are TRBV11-2 and TRBJ1-2; 10 nucleotides match TRBD1. The material sequenced was CD8+ T cells from PBMCs. The source is a human donor in good health. The CDR3 DNA is TGTGCCAGCAGGCGGGGACAGGGGACTGGCTACACCTTC. This codes for CASRRGQGTGYTF. Based on the CDR3 plus reference TRBV11-2 and TRBJ1-2, the full variable domain is EAGVAQSPRYKIIEKRQSVAFWCNPISGHATLYWYQQILGQGPKLLIQFQNNGVVDDSQLPKDRFSAERLKGVDSTLKIQPAKLEDSAVYLCASRRGQGTGYTFGSGTRLTVV.